These 20 T cell receptor beta chains were all obtained from the same sample, sequenced in a study of PD-L1 blockade in urothelial cancer. Libraries were prepared by immunoSEQ multiplex PCR; TCRdb keeps only in-frame clonotypes and omits some of them. The sample carries more than 55,000 clones, roughly four fifths recorded once. This sample's time point: pretreatment peripheral blood. The specimen comprised PBMCs, sampled around atezolizumab (anti-PD-L1) treatment. Receptor source: a man aged 65 to 79 with urothelial cancer.

The V and J genes are TRBV4-3 and TRBJ2-5, with D perhaps assigned TRBD1 or TRBD2 (6 bases each). The CDR3 totals 15 residues. Between the trimmed V and J ends, which lost 4 bases and 4 bases, there was a span of 16 bases. Germline values: CDR1 LGHNA, CDR2 YSLEER. CDR3 DNA: TGCGCCAGCAGCCTAGAGGGGGGAGAGGGAGAGACCCAGTACTTC. It encodes CASSLEGGEGETQYF.

This chain links TRBV5-6 with TRBJ2-7; 8 nucleotides match TRBD1. CDR3 length equals 16 residues. CDR1 is SGHDT and CDR2 is YYEEEE in the germline V gene. V lost 0 bases and J lost 2; bases outside the gene matches: 7. DNA for the CDR3: TGTGCCAGCAGCTTGGTGGACAGGGACAGTCCCTACGAGCAGTACTTC. It specifies CASSLVDRDSPYEQYF.

The chain employs TRBV5-1 and TRBJ2-5; TRBD2 is a possible D gene (5 bases). Per the germline V gene, CDR1 is SGHRS and CDR2 is YFSETQ. The CDR3 covers 13 residues. The V end was cut by 4 bases, the J end by 4 bases, with 11 bases between. CDR3 in amino acids: CASSNSVGETQYF. The CDR3 DNA reads as TGCGCCAGCAGCAATAGCGTGGGAGAGACCCAGTACTTC.

V usage is TRBV14 and J usage is TRBJ1-5; D gene ambiguous. Trimming stripped 1 base from V and 7 bases from J, with 8 bases between. CDR1 and CDR2 from the germline V gene are SGHDN and FVKESK. There are 13 residues in the CDR3. The CDR3 here is CASSQGRGQPQHF. The CDR3 coding sequence is TGTGCCAGCAGCCAAGGGAGAGGGCAGCCCCAGCATTTT.

The chain uses TRBV4-1 and TRBJ2-3; D gene uncertain. Trimming removed 0 bases from V and 7 bases from J, with 20 bases in between. The germline V gene encodes CDR1 MGHRA and CDR2 YSYEKL. The CDR3 sequence is 17 residues long. CDR3 amino acids: CASSQDMVGQIGNTQYF. The CDR3 coding sequence is TGCGCCAGCAGCCAAGATATGGTGGGCCAAATCGGAAATACGCAGTATTTT.

This sequence joins TRBV5-6 and TRBJ1-2; 7 positions agree with TRBD1. This CDR3 is 17 amino acids long. Trimming at V came to 4 bases and at J to 4 bases, leaving 16 bases not matched to a gene. Germline V CDR1 and CDR2: SGHDT, YYEEEE. CDR3 sequence (DNA): TGTGCCAGCAGCCTGATAGGCGACAGGGCCTCTGTCTATGGCTACACCTTC. This encodes CASSLIGDRASVYGYTF.

This clone was detected a few times. The rearrangement uses TRBV7-2 and TRBJ1-1; 7 positions match TRBD1. This CDR3 is built from 13 residues. After removal of 3 bases from V and 7 bases from J, the junction contained 5 bases not matched to a gene. Germline V gene data show CDR1 as SGHTA and CDR2 as FQGNSA. CDR3 in DNA: TGTGCCAGCAGCTTTACAGGGGCAATTGAAGCTTTCTTT. It specifies CASSFTGAIEAFF. The full variable domain, with the rest looked up from reference TRBV7-2 and TRBJ1-1, is GAGVSQSPSNKVTEKGKDVELRCDPISGHTALYWYRQSLGQGLEFLIYFQGNSAPDKSGLPSDRFSAERTGGSVSTLTIQRTQQEDSAVYLCASSFTGAIEAFFGQGTRLTVV.

The chain joins TRBV5-5 to TRBJ2-1, with 15 bases matching TRBD2. V gave up 1 base and J gave up 1 base; unmatched junction bases: 9. The CDR3 is made up of 20 amino acids. Germline V gene data show CDR1 as SGHKS and CDR2 as YYEKEE (reference sequence). CDR3 sequence reads: CASSLHLRTSGRESYNEQFF. CDR3 bases: TGTGCCAGCAGCTTGCACTTGAGGACTAGCGGGAGGGAGTCCTACAATGAGCAGTTCTTC.

This chain connects TRBV28 to TRBJ2-1; TRBD1 agrees at 12 bases. This CDR3 is built from 15 residues. Germline V CDR1 and CDR2: MDHEN, SYDVKM. With V trimmed by 10 bases and J by 10 bases, 14 bases remained unmatched. The CDR3: CAILSGQGAPGEQFF. CDR3 DNA: TGTGCCATACTCTCGGGACAGGGGGCGCCGGGGGAGCAGTTCTTC. Complete variable domain (other parts from reference TRBV28 and TRBJ2-1): DVKVTQSSRYLVKRTGEKVFLECVQDMDHENMFWYRQDPGLGLRLIYFSYDVKMKEKGDIPEGYSVSREKKERFSLILESASTNQTSMYLCAILSGQGAPGEQFFGPGTRLTVL.

The chain links TRBV7-2 to TRBJ2-1; possible D gene TRBD1, 6 bases. Trimming stripped 0 bases from V and 4 bases from J, with 10 bases between. This CDR3 contains 15 residues. Germline V lookup: CDR1 SGHTA, CDR2 FQGNSA. The CDR3 region is CASSLAQGSYNEQFF. The CDR3 region has the DNA TGTGCCAGCAGCTTAGCCCAGGGGTCATACAATGAGCAGTTCTTC.

The chain couples TRBV19 to TRBJ1-3, with TRBD1 matching 7 bases. The J segment lost 4 bases and the V segment lost 7 bases, leaving 10 bases of the junction unmatched. This CDR3 contains 15 residues. Germline V gene sequence: CDR1 LNHDA, CDR2 SQIVND (reference sequence). CDR3 DNA: TGTGCCAGTACCGATACAGGGGCCGGAGGAAACACCATATATTTT. This sequence encodes CASTDTGAGGNTIYF.

J is TRBJ1-2 and V is TRBV29-1; D is ambiguous. V was cut by 0 bases and J by 5 bases, with 16 bases left in between. Germline CDR1 reads SQVTM; CDR2 reads ANQGSEA. The CDR3 covers 15 residues. As DNA, the CDR3 is TGCAGCGTTGAAGATCCCCACCCCTACCTTTATGGCTACACCTTC. This translates into CSVEDPHPYLYGYTF.

This chain connects TRBV4-3 to TRBJ2-7, with D possibly TRBD2 on 6 matching bases. There are 16 residues in the CDR3. Germline V gene lookup returns CDR1 LGHNA and CDR2 YSLEER. V was pared by 3 bases and J by 6 bases, with 21 bases between. The DNA of the CDR3 is TGCGCCAGCAGCCATGCTATTAGCGGAGACTCTTCCGAGCAGTACTTC. This encodes CASSHAISGDSSEQYF.

The chain joins TRBV4-1 to TRBJ2-2, with 9 bases that match TRBD2. Germline V CDR1 and CDR2: MGHRA, YSYEKL. The trim removed 4 bases at V and 2 bases at J, leaving 2 bases unmatched. The length of the CDR3 is 15 residues. In DNA, the CDR3 is TGCGCCAGCAGCCTGGGACTAGCAAACACCGGGGAGCTGTTTTTT. The encoded protein is CASSLGLANTGELFF.

V usage is TRBV29-1 and J usage is TRBJ2-5; D remains unclear. Trimming removed 3 bases from V and 7 bases from J, with 9 bases in between. This CDR3 spans 11 amino acids. Germline V gene lookup returns CDR1 SQVTM and CDR2 ANQGSEA. CDR3 DNA sequence: TGCAGCGTTGACTCGCCCGGGACCCAGTACTTC. Translating it yields CSVDSPGTQYF. The full variable domain, rest sourced from reference TRBV29-1 and TRBJ2-5, is SAVISQKPSRDICQRGTSLTIQCQVDSQVTMMFWYRQQPGQSLTLIATANQGSEATYESGFVIDKFPISRPNLTFSTLTVSNMSPEDSSIYLCSVDSPGTQYFGPGTRLLVL.

This chain joins TRBV25-1 and TRBJ2-5; 9 positions agree with TRBD1. The CDR3 extends over 16 amino acids. The V segment lost 3 bases and the J segment 4 bases; nucleotides outside the gene matches: 9. Germline lookup yields CDR1 MGHDK and CDR2 SYGVNS. The CDR3 protein is CASSDLQGAFRETQYF. The CDR3 DNA follows: TGTGCCAGCAGTGATTTACAGGGGGCGTTCCGAGAGACCCAGTACTTC. The full variable domain, its missing parts supplied by reference TRBV25-1 and TRBJ2-5, is EADIYQTPRYLVIGTGKKITLECSQTMGHDKMYWYQQDPGMELHLIHYSYGVNSTEKGDLSSESTVSRIRTEHFPLTLESARPSHTSQYLCASSDLQGAFRETQYFGPGTRLLVL.

J is TRBJ2-7 and V is TRBV5-1; 7 bases agree with TRBD1. The V segment lost 4 bases and the J segment 3 bases; nucleotides outside the gene matches: 4. There are 13 residues in the CDR3. Germline-derived CDR1 and CDR2 are SGHRS and YFSETQ. CDR3 coding DNA: TGCGCCAGCAGCCCGTGGGACAGCTACGAGCAGTACTTC. Residues: CASSPWDSYEQYF.

The chain uses TRBV7-2 and TRBJ1-3; D is unresolved. Trimming stripped 5 bases from V and 1 base from J, with 15 bases between. This CDR3 is 16 amino acids long. Germline lookup yields CDR1 SGHTA and CDR2 FQGNSA. DNA for the CDR3: TGTGCCAGCAGCGTTAGCCGAACAACTTCTGGAAACACCATATATTTT. Its translation: CASSVSRTTSGNTIYF.

This chain joins TRBV15 and TRBJ2-1; 7 nucleotides line up with TRBD1. Per the germline V gene, CDR1 is LNHNV and CDR2 is YYDKDF (reference sequence). Unmatched junction bases numbered 10, after V lost 5 bases and J lost 0 bases. CDR3 length equals 17 residues. The CDR3 spells CATSGDHRGASYNEQFF. The CDR3 DNA reads TGTGCCACCAGCGGTGACCACAGGGGAGCCTCCTACAATGAGCAGTTCTTC.

The chain uses TRBV6-9 and TRBJ2-7; the match to TRBD1 covers 11 bases. The germline gives CDR1 MNHGY, CDR2 SVAAGI. With 6 bases clipped from V and 5 bases from J, the junction kept 6 bases outside the gene matches. The CDR3 has 14 residues. This chain's CDR3 is CASRGQGVDDEQYF. Here the CDR3 DNA reads TGTGCCAGCAGGGGACAGGGGGTGGATGACGAGCAGTACTTC.